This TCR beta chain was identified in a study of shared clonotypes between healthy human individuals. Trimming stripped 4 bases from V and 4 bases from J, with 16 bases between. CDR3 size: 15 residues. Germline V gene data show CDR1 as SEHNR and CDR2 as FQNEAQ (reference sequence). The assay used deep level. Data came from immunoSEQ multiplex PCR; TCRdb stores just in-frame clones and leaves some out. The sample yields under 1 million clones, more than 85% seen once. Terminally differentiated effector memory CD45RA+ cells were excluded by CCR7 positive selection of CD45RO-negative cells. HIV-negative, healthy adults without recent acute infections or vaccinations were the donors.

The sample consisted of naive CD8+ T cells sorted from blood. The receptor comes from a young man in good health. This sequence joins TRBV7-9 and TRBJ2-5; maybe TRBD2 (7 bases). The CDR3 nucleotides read TGTGCCAGCAGCTCCCTAAACGGGGGGCGAGAGACCCAGTACTTC. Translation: CASSSLNGGRETQYF.